This TCR beta chain stems from a study of blood T cell repertoires in COVID-19 (dated by TCRdb to about 2020). The study in broad terms: Samples from collaborators originated in the United States, Italy and Spain and spanned both the acute and convalescent phases of COVID-19. The prospective study material was composed of cDNA or gDNA derived from T cells, B-cell-depleted T cells, or PBMCs. Nearly every sample came with metadata listing a de-identified subject ID, COVID-19 status, age in years and sex. The samples were drawn from two sources: the first 160 participants of the ongoing ImmuneRACE study, and fewer than 1,500 subjects contributed by 6 global collaborators. Where available, HLA class I and class II types were obtained from metadata supplied by the sample provider rather than from assay-based typing. The repertoires were released in a freely available public database meant as a resource for research on the immune response to SARS-CoV-2. Deeply sampled blood TCRbeta repertoires from subjects exposed to, actively infected with, or recovered from COVID-19 were included in the dataset.

TCRbeta CDR3 regions were amplified from genomic DNA by means of the immunoSEQ Assay, a bias-controlled multiplex PCR. Per the authors' processing: The number of nucleated cells in each sample was estimated by amplification of reference gene primers within the assay. To quantify the absolute abundance of each unique TCRbeta CDR3 rearrangement, sequence reads were collapsed and filtered. For each sample, productive Simpson clonality was calculated by taking the square root of Simpson's diversity index across productive rearrangements. TCRdb holds this immuneACCESS table with in-frame rearrangements only. Some clones are missing; in checked studies, unresolved V genes explain under half, and the rest has no known cause. V, J and clone size derive from that table, while D and trimming were established from the DNA sequence. Within this sample are about 230,000 clones, with over 80% of them counted one time only. The top ten clonotypes cover 2% to 3% of the sample.

General findings and caveats noted by the study authors: The quantity of clinical and demographic metadata differed by source and by participant and was supplied without curation.

In the case of this clone: There is no known antigen for this receptor. Per-base qualities were not stored, and no clone one base away is much larger.

The collaborating institutions used their own protocols to collect whole blood in K2EDTA tubes. For TCRbeta analysis, collaborator samples were shipped as frozen whole blood, as isolated PBMCs, or as DNA extracted from either sample type. CDR3 length: 18 amino acids, cysteine to phenylalanine. Only the CDR3 DNA stays, 54 bases, in frame from base 1. V and J are trimmed by 0 bases and 2 bases, and the gene matches miss 5 bases of the junction. According to the germline V gene, CDR1 reads LGHNA and CDR2 reads YSLEER. The sample consisted of peripheral blood. The source is a woman in her 70s with active or convalescent COVID-19. The chain couples TRBV4-3 to TRBJ2-2; 11 middle bases align to TRBD2. Here is the DNA: TGCGCCAGCAGCCAAGATCCCACTAGCGGGGGTAACACCGGGGAGCTGTTTTTT. It specifies CASSQDPTSGGNTGELFF.